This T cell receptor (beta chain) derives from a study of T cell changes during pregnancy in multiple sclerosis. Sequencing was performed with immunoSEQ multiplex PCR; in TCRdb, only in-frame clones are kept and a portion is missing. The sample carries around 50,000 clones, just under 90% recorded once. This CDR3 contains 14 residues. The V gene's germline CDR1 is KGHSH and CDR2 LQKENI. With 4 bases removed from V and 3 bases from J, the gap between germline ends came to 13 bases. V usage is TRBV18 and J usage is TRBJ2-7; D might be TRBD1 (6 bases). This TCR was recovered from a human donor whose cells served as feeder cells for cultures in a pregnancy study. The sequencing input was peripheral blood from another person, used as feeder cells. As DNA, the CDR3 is TGTGCCAGCTCACAGTACGGGACAAGCTACGAGCAGTACTTC. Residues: CASSQYGTSYEQYF.